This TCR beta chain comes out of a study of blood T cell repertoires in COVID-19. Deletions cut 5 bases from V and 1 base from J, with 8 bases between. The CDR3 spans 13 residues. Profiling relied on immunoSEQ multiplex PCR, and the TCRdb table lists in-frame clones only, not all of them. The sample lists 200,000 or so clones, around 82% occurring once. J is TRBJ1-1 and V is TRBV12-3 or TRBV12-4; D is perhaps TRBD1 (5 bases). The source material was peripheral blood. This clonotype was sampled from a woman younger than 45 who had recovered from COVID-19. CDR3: CASSEDRNTEAFF. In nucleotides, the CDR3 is TGTGCCAGCAGTGAAGACAGGAACACTGAAGCTTTCTTT.